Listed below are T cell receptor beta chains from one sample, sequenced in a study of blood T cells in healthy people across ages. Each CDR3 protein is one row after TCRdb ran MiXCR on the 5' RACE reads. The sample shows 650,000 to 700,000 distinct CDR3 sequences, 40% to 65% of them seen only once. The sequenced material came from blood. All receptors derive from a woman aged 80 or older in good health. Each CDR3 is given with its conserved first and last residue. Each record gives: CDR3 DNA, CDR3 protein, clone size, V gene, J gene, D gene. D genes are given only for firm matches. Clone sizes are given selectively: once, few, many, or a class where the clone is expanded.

CDR3nt: TGTGCCAGCAGTGAATACGGGACAGTAATCTATGGCTACACCTTC
CDR3aa: CASSEYGTVIYGYTF
abundance: -
v_gene: TRBV25-1
j_gene: TRBJ1-2
d_gene: TRBD1

CDR3nt: TGCAGTGCTAGAGTTTTAGGGGAAGAGACCCAGTACTTC
CDR3aa: CSARVLGEETQYF
abundance: -
v_gene: TRBV20-1
j_gene: TRBJ2-5
d_gene: -

CDR3nt: TGTGCCAGCAGCAATTACCGGGACAGGGTCACAGATACGCAGTATTTT
CDR3aa: CASSNYRDRVTDTQYF
abundance: many
v_gene: TRBV21-1
j_gene: TRBJ2-3
d_gene: -

CDR3nt: TGTGCCATCACCGAAACTGGCATCAATGAGCAGTTCTTC
CDR3aa: CAITETGINEQFF
abundance: many
v_gene: TRBV10-3
j_gene: TRBJ2-1
d_gene: -

CDR3nt: TGTGCCAGCAGCTTCCCTGGCGGGGGCCACTCCTACAATGAGCAGTTCTTC
CDR3aa: CASSFPGGGHSYNEQFF
abundance: many
v_gene: TRBV7-2
j_gene: TRBJ2-1
d_gene: -

CDR3nt: TGCGCCAGCAGCTTACGGACAGGACAGTTAATGAACACTGAAGCTTTCTTT
CDR3aa: CASSLRTGQLMNTEAFF
abundance: -
v_gene: TRBV4-1
j_gene: TRBJ1-1
d_gene: TRBD1

CDR3nt: TGTGCCAGCAGTGAACGGGGAGTAGTTGAAAAACTGTTTTTT
CDR3aa: CASSERGVVEKLFF
abundance: -
v_gene: TRBV2
j_gene: TRBJ1-4
d_gene: -

CDR3nt: TGCAGTGCCACGCGGACAGGGAACAATCAGCCCCAGCATTTT
CDR3aa: CSATRTGNNQPQHF
abundance: -
v_gene: TRBV20-1
j_gene: TRBJ1-5
d_gene: TRBD1

CDR3nt: TGTGCCAGCCCGAAGGGGTTGTTGAGGACTGAAGCTTTCTTT
CDR3aa: CASPKGLLRTEAFF
abundance: few
v_gene: TRBV6-1
j_gene: TRBJ1-1
d_gene: -

CDR3nt: TGCAGCGCGAAAGGTGGGGTGGTCCACAGTGAGCAGTTCTTC
CDR3aa: CSAKGGVVHSEQFF
abundance: -
v_gene: TRBV29-1
j_gene: TRBJ2-1
d_gene: -